This T cell receptor beta chain originates from a study of a mutant IDH1 vaccine in newly diagnosed glioma. Looking at the study overall: Patients arrived already treated with radiotherapy, temozolomide, or both, most having had both.

Notes on this clone: Its antigen is not known.

TCRdb's copy holds only in-frame clones and misses some; the assay was immunoSEQ multiplex PCR. The repertoire holds about 77,000 clones, with roughly 85% as singletons. The CDR3 has 14 amino acids. Germline V gene sequence: CDR1 SGHDT, CDR2 YYEEEE. V was trimmed by 3 bases and J by 8 bases, leaving 15 bases between them. The time point here: week 23, last vaccination. The investigators gave 300 ug of mutant IDH1 20-mer peptide in each vaccine dose, together with topical imiquimod. The chain is built from TRBV5-6 and TRBJ2-1; no clear D. Sequences were derived from PBMCs, sampled from a glioma patient whose treatment included an IDH1 peptide vaccine. The sequence was obtained from a woman between 50 and 59 years old with glioma. CDR3 region: CASSSTSRWDEQFF. The CDR3 DNA is TGTGCCAGCAGCTCTACTTCGCGCTGGGATGAGCAGTTCTTC. The whole variable domain, filled in from reference TRBV5-6 and TRBJ2-1, reads DAGVTQSPTHLIKTRGQQVTLRCSPKSGHDTVSWYQQALGQGPQFIFQYYEEEERQRGNFPDRFSGHQFPNYSSELNVNALLLGDSALYLCASSSTSRWDEQFFGPGTRLTVL.